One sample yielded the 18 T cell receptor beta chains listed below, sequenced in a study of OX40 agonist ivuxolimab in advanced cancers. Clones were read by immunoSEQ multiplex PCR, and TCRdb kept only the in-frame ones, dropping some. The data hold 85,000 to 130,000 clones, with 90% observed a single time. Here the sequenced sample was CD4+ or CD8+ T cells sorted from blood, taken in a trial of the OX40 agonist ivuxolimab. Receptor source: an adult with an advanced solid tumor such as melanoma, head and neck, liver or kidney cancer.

CDR3: CASSEAAVAPYNEQFF. The DNA for the CDR3 is TGTGCCAGCAGTGAAGCGGCCGTGGCGCCCTACAATGAGCAGTTCTTC. J is TRBJ2-1 and V is TRBV6-1; D is unclear. V was shortened by 0 bases and J by 2 bases, with 11 bases between the two germline ends. The CDR3 consists of 16 residues. CDR1 is MNHNS, CDR2 SASEGT, per germline.

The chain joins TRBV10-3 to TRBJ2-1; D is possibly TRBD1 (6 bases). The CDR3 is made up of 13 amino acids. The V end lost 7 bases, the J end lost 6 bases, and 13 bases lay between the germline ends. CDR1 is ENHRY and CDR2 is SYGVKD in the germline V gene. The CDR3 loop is CAINNRASNEQFF. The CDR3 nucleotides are TGTGCCATCAACAACAGGGCGAGCAATGAGCAGTTCTTC.

CDR3 sequence: CSVEDRLQGNEQFF. The CDR3 DNA sequence: TGCAGCGTTGAAGATCGCCTGCAGGGAAATGAGCAGTTCTTC. This chain uses TRBV29-1 with TRBJ2-1, with D maybe TRBD1 (5 bases). Germline lookup yields CDR1 SQVTM and CDR2 ANQGSEA. CDR3 length: 14 amino acids. V lost 0 bases to trimming and J lost 7 bases, with 13 bases between them.

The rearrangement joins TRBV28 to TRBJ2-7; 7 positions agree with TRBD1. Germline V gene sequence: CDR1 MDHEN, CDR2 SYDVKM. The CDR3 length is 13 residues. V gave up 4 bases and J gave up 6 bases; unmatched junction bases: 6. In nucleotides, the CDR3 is TGTGCCAGCAGTTCGCCCCCAGGGGGCGAGCAGTACTTC. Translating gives CASSSPPGGEQYF.

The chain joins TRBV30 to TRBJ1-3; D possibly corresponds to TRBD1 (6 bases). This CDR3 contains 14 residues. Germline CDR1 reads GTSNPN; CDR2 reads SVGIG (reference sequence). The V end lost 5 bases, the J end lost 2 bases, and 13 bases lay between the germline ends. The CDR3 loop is CAWDTGLPGNTIYF. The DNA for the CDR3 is TGTGCCTGGGATACAGGGTTACCTGGAAACACCATATATTTT.

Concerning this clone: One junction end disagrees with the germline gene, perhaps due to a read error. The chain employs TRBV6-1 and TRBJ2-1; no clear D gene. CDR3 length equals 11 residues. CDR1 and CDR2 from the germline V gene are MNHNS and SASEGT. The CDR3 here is CASRSPGPAVF. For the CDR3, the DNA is TGTGCCAGCAGGTCACCCGGGCCCGCGGTCTTC.

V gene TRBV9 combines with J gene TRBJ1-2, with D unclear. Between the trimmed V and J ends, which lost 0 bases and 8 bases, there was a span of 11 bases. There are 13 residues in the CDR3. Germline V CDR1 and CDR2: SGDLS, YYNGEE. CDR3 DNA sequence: TGTGCCAGCAGCGTAGTTTTCGGGGAGGGCTACACCTTC. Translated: CASSVVFGEGYTF.

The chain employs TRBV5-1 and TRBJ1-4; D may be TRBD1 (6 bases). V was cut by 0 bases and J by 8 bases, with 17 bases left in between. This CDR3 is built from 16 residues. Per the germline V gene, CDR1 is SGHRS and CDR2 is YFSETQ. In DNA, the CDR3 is TGCGCCAGCAGCTTGGTTCAGGGGTCTGTACGAGAAAAACTGTTTTTT. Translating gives CASSLVQGSVREKLFF.

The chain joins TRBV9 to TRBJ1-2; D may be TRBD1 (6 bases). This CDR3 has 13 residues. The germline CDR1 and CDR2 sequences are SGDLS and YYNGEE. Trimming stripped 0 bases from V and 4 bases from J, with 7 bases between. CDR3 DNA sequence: TGTGCCAGCAGCGTAGTAGGGGGCTATGGCTACACCTTC. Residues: CASSVVGGYGYTF.

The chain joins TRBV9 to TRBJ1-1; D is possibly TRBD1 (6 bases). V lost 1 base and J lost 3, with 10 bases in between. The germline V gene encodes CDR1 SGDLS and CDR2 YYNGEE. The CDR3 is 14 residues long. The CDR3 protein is CASSVRGRDTEAFF. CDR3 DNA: TGTGCCAGCAGCGTACGGGGGCGGGACACTGAAGCTTTCTTT.

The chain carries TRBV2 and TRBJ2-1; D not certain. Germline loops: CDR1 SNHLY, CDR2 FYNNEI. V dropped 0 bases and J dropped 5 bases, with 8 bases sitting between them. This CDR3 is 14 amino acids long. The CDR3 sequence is CASSEASRDNEQFF. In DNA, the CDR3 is TGTGCCAGCAGTGAAGCATCCCGGGACAATGAGCAGTTCTTC.

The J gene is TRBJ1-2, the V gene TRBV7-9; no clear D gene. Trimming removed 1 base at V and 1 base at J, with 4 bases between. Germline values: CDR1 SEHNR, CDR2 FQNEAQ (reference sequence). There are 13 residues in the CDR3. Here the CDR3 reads CASSLGNNYGYTF. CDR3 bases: TGTGCCAGCAGCTTAGGCAATAACTATGGCTACACCTTC.

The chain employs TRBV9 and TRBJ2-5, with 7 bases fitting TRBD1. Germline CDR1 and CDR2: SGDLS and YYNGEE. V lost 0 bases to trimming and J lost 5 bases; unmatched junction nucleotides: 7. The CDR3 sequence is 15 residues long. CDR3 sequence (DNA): TGTGCCAGCAGCGTAGGGGCAGGGGGTGGGGAGACCCAGTACTTC. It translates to CASSVGAGGGETQYF.

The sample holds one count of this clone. In nucleotides, the CDR3 is TGTGCCAGCAGCCCCCCAGCGGGGGTATACAATGAGCAGTTCTTC. This gives the protein CASSPPAGVYNEQFF. This rearrangement joins TRBV11-2 to TRBJ2-1; TRBD2 matches at 8 bases. V lost 5 bases to trimming and J lost 4 bases; unmatched junction nucleotides: 7. The CDR3 extends over 15 amino acids. In germline, CDR1 is SGHAT, CDR2 FQNNGV.

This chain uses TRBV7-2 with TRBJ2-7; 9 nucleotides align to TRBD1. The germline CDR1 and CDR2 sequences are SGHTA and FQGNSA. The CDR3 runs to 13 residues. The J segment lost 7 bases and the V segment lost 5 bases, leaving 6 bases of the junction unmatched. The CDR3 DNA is TGTGCCAGCAGCCGAACAGGGGGCTCAGAGCAGTACTTC. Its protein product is CASSRTGGSEQYF. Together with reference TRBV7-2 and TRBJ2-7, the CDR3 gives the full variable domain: GAGVSQSPSNKVTEKGKDVELRCDPISGHTALYWYRQSLGQGLEFLIYFQGNSAPDKSGLPSDRFSAERTGGSVSTLTIQRTQQEDSAVYLCASSRTGGSEQYFGPGTRLTVT.

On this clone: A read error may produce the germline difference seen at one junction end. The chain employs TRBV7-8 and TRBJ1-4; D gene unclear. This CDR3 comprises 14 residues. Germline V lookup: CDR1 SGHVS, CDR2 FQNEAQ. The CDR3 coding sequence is TGTGCCAACAGCCAAGACTCCAGAGGTGAAAAACTGTTTTTT. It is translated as CANSQDSRGEKLFF.

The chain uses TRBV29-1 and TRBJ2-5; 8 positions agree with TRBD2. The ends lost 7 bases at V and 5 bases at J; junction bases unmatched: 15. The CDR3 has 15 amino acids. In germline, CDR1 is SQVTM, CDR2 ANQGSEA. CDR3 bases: TGCAGCGCCTCCCACTTTAGCGGGGCTGGGGAGACCCAGTACTTC. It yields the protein CSASHFSGAGETQYF.

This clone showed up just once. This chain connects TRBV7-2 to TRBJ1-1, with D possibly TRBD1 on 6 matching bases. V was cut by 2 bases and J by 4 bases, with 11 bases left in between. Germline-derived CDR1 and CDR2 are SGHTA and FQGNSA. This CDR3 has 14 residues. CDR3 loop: CASSLTGLGTEAFF. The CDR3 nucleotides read TGTGCCAGCAGCTTAACAGGGTTGGGCACTGAAGCTTTCTTT.